The T cell receptor beta chain described here comes from a study of blood T cells in healthy people across ages. This clonotype was found many times. Samples had at least 7 million PBMCs isolated from them. Sample-barcoded 5' priming and a J-beta primer mix drove a second PCR of about 6 to 11 cycles. TCRdb analysed the 5' RACE reads with MiXCR anew, one entry per CDR3 protein. The data show about 380,000 distinct CDR3 sequences, about 55% seen once. Input material: blood. The sequence was collected from a man aged 60 to 69 in good health.

CDR3 region: CATSRDQAQQETQYF. The CDR3 bases are TGTGCCACCAGCAGAGATCAGGCCCAGCAAGAGACCCAGTACTTC. V and J are TRBV15 and TRBJ2-5; no reliable D call. This CDR3 has 15 amino acids. CDR1 is LNHNV and CDR2 is YYDKDF in the germline V gene (reference sequence). Deletions cut 0 bases from V and 2 bases from J, with 10 bases between.